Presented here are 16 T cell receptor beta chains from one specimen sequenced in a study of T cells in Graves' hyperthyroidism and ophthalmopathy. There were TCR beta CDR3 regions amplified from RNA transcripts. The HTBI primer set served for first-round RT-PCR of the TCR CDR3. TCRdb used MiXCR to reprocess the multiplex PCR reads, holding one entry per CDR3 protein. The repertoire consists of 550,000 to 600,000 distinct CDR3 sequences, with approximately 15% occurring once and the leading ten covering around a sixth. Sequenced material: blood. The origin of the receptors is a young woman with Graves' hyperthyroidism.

The CDR3 DNA is TGTGCCAGCACTCTTAGACAGGGGGCAGGATCTGGGGCCAACGTCCTGACTTTC. Its translation is CASTLRQGAGSGANVLTF. The chain recombines TRBV12-3 or TRBV12-4 with TRBJ2-6, with 10 bases aligning to TRBD1. The CDR3 consists of 18 residues. Germline trimming cut 7 bases from V and 1 base from J; bases unmatched to any gene: 10.

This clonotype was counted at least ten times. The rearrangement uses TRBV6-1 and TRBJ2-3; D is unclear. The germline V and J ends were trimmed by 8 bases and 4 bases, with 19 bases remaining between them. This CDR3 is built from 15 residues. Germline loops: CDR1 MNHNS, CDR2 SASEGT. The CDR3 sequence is CASPPFGDSSDTQYF. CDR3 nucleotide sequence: TGTGCCAGCCCACCGTTTGGAGACTCGTCAGATACGCAGTATTTT.

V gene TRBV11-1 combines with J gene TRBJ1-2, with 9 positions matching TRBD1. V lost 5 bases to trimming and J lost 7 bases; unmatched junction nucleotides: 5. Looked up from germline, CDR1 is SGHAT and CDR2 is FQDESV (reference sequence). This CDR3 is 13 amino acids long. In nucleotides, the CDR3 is TGTGCCAGCAGCCAACAGGGGGCGCTTGGCTACACCTTC. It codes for CASSQQGALGYTF. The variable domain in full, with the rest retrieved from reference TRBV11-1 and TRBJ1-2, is EAEVAQSPRYKITEKSQAVAFWCDPISGHATLYWYRQILGQGPELLVQFQDESVVDDSQLPKDRFSAERLKGVDSTLKIQPAELGDSAMYLCASSQQGALGYTFGSGTRLTVV.

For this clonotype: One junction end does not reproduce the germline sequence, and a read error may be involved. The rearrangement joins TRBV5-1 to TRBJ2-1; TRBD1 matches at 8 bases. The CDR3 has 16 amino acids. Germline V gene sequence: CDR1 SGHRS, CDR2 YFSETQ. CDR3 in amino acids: CASSGYQGAPSNEQFF. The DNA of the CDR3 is TGTGCCAGCAGCGGATATCAGGGGGCTCCCTCCAATGAGCAGTTCTTC. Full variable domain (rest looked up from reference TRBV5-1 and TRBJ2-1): KAGVTQTPRYLIKTRGQQVTLSCSPISGHRSVSWYQQTPGQGLQFLFEYFSETQRNKGNFPGRFSGRQFSNSRSEMNVSTLELGDSALYLCASSGYQGAPSNEQFFGPGTRLTVL.

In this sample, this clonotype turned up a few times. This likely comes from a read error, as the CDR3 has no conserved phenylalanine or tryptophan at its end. The CDR3 bases are TGTGCCAGCAGTTCCGCAGGGGGGGGCAATCAGCCCCAGCATTCT. This gives the protein CASSSAGGGNQPQHS. The chain recombines TRBV28 with TRBJ1-5, with 7 bases lining up with TRBD1. The J segment lost 2 bases and the V segment lost 4 bases, leaving 5 bases of the junction unmatched. The CDR3 sequence is 15 residues long. Germline V gene lookup returns CDR1 MDHEN and CDR2 SYDVKM.

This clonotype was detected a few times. The DNA for the CDR3 is TGCAGTGCTAGAGTGGCGGACAGGGACAATTCACCCCTCCACTTT. Translated, it gives CSARVADRDNSPLHF. The chain uses TRBV20-1 and TRBJ1-6; 8 nucleotides match TRBD1. The CDR3 has 15 residues. V shed 1 base and J 7 bases; nucleotides not matched to a gene: 6. The germline V gene encodes CDR1 DFQATT and CDR2 SNEGSKA (reference sequence).

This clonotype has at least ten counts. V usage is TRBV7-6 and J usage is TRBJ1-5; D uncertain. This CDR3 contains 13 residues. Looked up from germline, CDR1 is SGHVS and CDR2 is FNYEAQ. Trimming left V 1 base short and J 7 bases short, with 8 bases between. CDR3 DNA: TGTGCCAGCAGCTTAGAAGGTGAACAGCCCCAGCATTTT. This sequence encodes CASSLEGEQPQHF.

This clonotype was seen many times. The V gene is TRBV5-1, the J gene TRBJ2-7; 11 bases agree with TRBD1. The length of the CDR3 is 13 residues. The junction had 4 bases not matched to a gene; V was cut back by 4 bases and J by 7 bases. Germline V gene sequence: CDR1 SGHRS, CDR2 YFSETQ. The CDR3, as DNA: TGCGCCAGCAGCGGACAGGGGGCTGTTGAGCAGTACTTC. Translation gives CASSGQGAVEQYF.

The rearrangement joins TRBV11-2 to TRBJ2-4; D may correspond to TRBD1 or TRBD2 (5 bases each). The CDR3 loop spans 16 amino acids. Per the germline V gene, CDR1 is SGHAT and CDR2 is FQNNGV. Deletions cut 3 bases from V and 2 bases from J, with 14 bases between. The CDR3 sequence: CASSFPGTLTKNIQYF. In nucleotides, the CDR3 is TGTGCCAGCAGCTTCCCCGGGACGTTGACCAAAAACATTCAGTACTTC.

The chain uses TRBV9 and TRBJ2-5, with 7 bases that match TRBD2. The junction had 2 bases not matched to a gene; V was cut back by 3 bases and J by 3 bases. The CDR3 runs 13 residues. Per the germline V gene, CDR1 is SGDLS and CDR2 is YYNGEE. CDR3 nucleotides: TGTGCCAGCAGCGGGGAGGGGAAAGAGACCCAGTACTTC. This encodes CASSGEGKETQYF. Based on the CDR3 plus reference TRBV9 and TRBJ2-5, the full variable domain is DSGVTQTPKHLITATGQRVTLRCSPRSGDLSVYWYQQSLDQGLQFLIQYYNGEERAKGNILERFSAQQFPDLHSELNLSSLELGDSALYFCASSGEGKETQYFGPGTRLLVL.

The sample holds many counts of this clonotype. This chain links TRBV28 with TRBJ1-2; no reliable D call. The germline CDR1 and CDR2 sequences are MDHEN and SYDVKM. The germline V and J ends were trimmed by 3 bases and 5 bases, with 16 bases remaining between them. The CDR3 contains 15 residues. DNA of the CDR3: TGTGCCAGCAGTTTCCGAGATTGGACGGGATATGGCTACACCTTC. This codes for CASSFRDWTGYGYTF.

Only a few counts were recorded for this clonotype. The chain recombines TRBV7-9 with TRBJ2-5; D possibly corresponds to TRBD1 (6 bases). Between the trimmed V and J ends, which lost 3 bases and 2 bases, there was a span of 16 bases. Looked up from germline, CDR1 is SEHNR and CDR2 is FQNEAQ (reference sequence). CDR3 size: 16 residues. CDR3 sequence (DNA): TGTGCCAGCAGCTTGACGACAGGCCAGTATCAAGAGACCCAGTACTTC. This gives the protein CASSLTTGQYQETQYF.

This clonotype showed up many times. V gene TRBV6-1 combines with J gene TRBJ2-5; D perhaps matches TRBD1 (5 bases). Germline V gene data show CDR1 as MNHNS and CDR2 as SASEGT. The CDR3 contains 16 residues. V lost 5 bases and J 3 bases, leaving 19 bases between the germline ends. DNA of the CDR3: TGTGCCAGCAGTTTCACACTGCGGCCAGGGAAAGAGACCCAGTACTTC. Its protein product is CASSFTLRPGKETQYF.

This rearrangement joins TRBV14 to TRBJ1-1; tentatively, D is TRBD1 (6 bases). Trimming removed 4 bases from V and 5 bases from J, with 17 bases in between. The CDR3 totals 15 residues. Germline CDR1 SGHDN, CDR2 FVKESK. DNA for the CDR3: TGTGCCAGCAGCCTCATACAGGGAGGCAAAACTGAAGCTTTCTTT. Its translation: CASSLIQGGKTEAFF.

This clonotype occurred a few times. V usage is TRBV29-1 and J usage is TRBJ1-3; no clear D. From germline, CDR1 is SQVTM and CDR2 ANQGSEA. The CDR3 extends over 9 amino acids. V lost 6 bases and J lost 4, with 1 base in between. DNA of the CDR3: TGCAGCGTAGGAAACACCATATATTTT. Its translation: CSVGNTIYF.

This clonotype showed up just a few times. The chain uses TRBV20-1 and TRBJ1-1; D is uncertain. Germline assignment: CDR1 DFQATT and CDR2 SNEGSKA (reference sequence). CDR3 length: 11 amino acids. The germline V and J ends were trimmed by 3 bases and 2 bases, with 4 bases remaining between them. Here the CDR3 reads CSARINTEAFF. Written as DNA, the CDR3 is TGCAGTGCTAGGATCAACACTGAAGCTTTCTTT.